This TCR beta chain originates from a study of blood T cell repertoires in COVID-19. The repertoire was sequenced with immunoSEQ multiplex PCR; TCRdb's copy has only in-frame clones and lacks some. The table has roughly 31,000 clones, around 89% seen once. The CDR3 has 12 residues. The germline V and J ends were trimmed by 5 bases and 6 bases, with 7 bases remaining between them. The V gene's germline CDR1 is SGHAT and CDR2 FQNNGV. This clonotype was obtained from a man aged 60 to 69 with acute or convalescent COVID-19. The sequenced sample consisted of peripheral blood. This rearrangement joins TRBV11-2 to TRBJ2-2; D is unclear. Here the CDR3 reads CASSPLPGELFF. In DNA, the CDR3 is TGTGCCAGCAGCCCACTGCCCGGGGAGCTGTTTTTT.